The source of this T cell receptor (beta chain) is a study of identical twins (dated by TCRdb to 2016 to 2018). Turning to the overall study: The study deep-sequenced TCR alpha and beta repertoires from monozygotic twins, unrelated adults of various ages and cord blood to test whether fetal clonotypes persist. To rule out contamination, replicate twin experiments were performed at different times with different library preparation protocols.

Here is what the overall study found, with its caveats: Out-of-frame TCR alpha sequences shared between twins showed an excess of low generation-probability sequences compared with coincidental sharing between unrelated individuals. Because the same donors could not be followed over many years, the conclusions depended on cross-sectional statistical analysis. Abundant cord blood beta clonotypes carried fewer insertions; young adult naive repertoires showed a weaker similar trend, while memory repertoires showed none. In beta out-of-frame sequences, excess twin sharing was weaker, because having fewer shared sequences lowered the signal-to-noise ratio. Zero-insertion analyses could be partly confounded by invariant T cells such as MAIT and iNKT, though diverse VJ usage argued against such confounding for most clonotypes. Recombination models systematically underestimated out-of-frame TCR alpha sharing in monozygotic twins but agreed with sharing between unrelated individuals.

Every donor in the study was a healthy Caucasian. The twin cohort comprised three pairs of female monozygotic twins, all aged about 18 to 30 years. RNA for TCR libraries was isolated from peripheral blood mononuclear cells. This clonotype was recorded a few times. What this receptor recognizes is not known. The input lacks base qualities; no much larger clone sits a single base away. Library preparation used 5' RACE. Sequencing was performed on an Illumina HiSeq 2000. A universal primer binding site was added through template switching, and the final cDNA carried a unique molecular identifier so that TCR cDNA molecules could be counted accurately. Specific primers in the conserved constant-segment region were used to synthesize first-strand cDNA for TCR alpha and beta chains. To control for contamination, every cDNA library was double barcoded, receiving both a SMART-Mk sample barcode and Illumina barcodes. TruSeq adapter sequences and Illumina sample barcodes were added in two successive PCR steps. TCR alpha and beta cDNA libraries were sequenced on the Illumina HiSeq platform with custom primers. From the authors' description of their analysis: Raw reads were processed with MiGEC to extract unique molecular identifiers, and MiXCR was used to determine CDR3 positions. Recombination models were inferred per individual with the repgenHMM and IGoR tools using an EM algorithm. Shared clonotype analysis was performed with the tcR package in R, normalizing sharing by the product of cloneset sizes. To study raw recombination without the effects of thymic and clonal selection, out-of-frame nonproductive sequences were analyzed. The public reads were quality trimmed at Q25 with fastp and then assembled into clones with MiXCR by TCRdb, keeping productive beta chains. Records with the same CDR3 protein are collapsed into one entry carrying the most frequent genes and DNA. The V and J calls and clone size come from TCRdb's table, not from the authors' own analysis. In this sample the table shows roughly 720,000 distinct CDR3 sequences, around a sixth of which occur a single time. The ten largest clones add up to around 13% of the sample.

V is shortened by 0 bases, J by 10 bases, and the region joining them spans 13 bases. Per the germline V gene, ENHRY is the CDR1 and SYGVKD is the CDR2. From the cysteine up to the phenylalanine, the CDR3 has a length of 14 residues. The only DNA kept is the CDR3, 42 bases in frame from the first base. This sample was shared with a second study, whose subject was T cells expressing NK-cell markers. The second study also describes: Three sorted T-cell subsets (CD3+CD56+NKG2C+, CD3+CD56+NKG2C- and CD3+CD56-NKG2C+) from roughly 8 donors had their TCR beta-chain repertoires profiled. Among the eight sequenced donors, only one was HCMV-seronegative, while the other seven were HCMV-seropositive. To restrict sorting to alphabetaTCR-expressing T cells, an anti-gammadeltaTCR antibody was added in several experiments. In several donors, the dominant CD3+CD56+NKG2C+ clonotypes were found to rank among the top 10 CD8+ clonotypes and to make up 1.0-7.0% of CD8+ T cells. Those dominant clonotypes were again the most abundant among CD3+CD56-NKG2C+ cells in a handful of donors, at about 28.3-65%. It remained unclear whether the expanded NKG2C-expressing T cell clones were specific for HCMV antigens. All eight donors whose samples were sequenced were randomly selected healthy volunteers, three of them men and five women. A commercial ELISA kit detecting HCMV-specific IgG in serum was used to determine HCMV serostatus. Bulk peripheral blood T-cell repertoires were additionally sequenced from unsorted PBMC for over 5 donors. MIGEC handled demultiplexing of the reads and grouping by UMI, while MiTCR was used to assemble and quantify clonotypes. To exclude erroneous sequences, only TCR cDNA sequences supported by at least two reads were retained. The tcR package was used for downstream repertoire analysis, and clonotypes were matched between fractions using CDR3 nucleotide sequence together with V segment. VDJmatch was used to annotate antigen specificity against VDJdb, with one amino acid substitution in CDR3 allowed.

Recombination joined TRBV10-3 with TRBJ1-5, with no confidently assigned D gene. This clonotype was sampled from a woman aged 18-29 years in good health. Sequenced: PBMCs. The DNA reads TGTGCCATCAGTGAGTCTTTGGCGGAGGCCCCCCAGCATTTT. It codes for CAISESLAEAPQHF.